Described below is a single TCR beta chain sequence and its context. As yet, its antigen is unknown. The data derive from a study of CD8+ T cells in alopecia areata. The treatment: oral pan-JAK inhibitor, 5-10 mg twice daily. Germline CDR1 and CDR2: SGHNT and YYREEE (reference sequence). The CDR3 is made up of 12 amino acids. With 4 bases removed from V and 0 bases from J, the gap between germline ends came to 2 bases. General study results and limits: In blood and scalp, many expanded lesional clones persisted during tofacitinib.

RNA, once extracted, was reverse transcribed into cDNA for use as the sequencing template. TCRdb's table, derived via immunoSEQ multiplex PCR, lists solely in-frame clones and lacks some. The data show 250,000 to 300,000 clones, roughly 64% seen once. The V gene is TRBV5-4, the J gene TRBJ2-1, with D hard to call. Sequencing used CD4+ T cells sorted from blood, obtained at week 24, from a patient treated with tofacitinib. The clonotype comes from a human donor with alopecia areata. CDR3 bases: TGTGCCAGCAGCCGCTCCTACAATGAGCAGTTCTTC. Encoded protein: CASSRSYNEQFF. The full variable domain, with the rest looked up from reference TRBV5-4 and TRBJ2-1, is ETGVTQSPTHLIKTRGQQVTLRCSSQSGHNTVSWYQQALGQGPQFIFQYYREEENGRGNFPPRFSGLQFPNYSSELNVNALELDDSALYLCASSRSYNEQFFGPGTRLTVL.